This TCR beta chain came from a study of human T cells and chemical hapten exposure. Study-wide background: Sensitization used 2% DPC on approximately 2 cm by approximately 2 cm upper inner arm skin. Enrolled patients were predominantly female and had alopecia areata, totalis or universalis. Study-wide results and caveats: Significantly greater numbers of large CDR3 similarity clusters came from expanded TCRs than from controls.

TCRdb analysed the RACE reads with MiXCR anew, one entry per CDR3 protein. Of roughly 380,000 distinct CDR3 sequences listed, around 4.8% are singletons. Time point reported: patch test 1, 2 weeks after DPC sensitization. The treatment was: therapeutic diphenylcyclopropenone sensitization with weekly scalp DPC. The ends were cut back, 1 base at V and 0 bases at J, with 10 bases in the middle. The germline CDR1 and CDR2 sequences are SGHVS and FQNEAQ. The CDR3 is 16 amino acids. This clonotype was counted many times. As yet, its antigen is unknown. Specimen: whole blood, collected in connection with sensitization to the hapten diphenylcyclopropenone (DPC). This sequence was found in a woman aged 45 to 65 with alopecia areata. Some clones in this sample may be carry-over from other donors' samples. This sequence joins TRBV7-8 and TRBJ2-1; D ambiguous. CDR3: CASSLDFTFSYNEQFF. CDR3 DNA sequence: TGTGCCAGCAGCTTAGACTTTACATTCTCCTACAATGAGCAGTTCTTC.